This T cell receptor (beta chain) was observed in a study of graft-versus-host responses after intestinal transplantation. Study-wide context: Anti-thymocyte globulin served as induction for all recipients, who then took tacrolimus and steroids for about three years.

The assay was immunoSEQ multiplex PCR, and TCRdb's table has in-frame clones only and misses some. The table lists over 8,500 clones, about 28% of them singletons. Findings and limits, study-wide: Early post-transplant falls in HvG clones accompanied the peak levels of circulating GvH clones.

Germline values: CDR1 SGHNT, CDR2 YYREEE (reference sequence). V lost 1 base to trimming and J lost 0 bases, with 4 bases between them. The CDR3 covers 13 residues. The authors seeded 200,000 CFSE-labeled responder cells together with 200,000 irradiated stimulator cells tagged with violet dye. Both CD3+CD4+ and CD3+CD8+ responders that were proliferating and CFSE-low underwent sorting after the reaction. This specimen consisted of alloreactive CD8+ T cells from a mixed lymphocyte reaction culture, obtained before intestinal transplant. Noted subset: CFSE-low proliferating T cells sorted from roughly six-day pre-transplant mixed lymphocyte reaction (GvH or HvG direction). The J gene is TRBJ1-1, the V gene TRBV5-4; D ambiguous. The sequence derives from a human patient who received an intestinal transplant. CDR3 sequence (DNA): TGTGCCAGCAGCTTGTCCGTGAACACTGAAGCTTTCTTT. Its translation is CASSLSVNTEAFF.